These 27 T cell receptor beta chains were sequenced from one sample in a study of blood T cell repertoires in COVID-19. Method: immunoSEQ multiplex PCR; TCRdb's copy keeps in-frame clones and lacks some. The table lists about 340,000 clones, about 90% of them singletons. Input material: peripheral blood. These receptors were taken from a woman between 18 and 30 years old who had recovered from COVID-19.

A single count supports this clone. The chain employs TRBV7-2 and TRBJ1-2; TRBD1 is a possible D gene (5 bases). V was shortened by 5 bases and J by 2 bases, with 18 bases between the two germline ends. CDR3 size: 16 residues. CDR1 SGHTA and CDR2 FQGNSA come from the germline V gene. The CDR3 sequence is CASSHPGTWGNYGYTF. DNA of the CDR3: TGTGCCAGCAGCCATCCGGGGACTTGGGGGAACTATGGCTACACCTTC.

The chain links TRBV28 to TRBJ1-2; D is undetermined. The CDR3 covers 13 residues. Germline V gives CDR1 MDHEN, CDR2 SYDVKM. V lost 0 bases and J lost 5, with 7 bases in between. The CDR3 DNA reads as TGTGCCAGCAGTTTATGGGCGGGGTATGGCTACACCTTC. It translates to CASSLWAGYGYTF.

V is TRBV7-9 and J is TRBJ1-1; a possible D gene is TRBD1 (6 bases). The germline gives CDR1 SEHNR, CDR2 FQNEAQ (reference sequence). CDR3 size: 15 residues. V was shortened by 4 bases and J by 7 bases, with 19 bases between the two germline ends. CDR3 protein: CASSSPRLQGGEAFF. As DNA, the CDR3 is TGTGCCAGCAGCTCGCCCCGCCTACAGGGTGGTGAAGCTTTCTTT. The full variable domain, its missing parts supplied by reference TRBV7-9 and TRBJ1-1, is DTGVSQNPRHKITKRGQNVTFRCDPISEHNRLYWYRQTLGQGPEFLTYFQNEAQLEKSRLLSDRFSAERPKGSFSTLEIQRTEQGDSAMYLCASSSPRLQGGEAFFGQGTRLTVV.

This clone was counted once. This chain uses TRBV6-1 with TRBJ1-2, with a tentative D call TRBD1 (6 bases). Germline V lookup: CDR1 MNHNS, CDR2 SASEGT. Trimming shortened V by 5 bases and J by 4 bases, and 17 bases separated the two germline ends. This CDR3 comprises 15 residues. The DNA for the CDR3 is TGTGCCAGCAGTACCGAGGGGGGGGGCACCTATGGCTACACCTTC. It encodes CASSTEGGGTYGYTF.

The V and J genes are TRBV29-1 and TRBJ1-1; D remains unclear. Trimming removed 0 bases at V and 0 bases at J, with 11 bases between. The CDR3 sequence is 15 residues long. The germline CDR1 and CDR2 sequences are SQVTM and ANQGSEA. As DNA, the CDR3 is TGCAGCGTTGAAGATGCAGGCTTCATGAACACTGAAGCTTTCTTT. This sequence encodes CSVEDAGFMNTEAFF.

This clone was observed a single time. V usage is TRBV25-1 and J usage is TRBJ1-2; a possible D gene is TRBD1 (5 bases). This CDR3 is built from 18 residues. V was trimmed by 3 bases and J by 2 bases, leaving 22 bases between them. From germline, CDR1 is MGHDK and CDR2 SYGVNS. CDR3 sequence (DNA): TGTGCCAGCAGTGAGGGAAGACAGCGCATAACCCCGAACTATGGCTACACCTTC. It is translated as CASSEGRQRITPNYGYTF.

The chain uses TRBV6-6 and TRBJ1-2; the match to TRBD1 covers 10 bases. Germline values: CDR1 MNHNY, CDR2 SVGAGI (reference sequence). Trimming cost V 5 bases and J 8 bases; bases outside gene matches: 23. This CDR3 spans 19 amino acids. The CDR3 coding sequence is TGTGCCAGCAGTCCCAACCACGAAGGCCGGGACAGGGGCTTGCGGGGCTACACCTTC. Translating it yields CASSPNHEGRDRGLRGYTF.

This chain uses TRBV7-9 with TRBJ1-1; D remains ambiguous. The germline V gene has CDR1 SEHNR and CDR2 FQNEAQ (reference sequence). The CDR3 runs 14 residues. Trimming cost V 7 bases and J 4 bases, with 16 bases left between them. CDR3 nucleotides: TGTGCCAGCATCCCAGCTGGAGGGCTCACTGAAGCTTTCTTT. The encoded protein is CASIPAGGLTEAFF.

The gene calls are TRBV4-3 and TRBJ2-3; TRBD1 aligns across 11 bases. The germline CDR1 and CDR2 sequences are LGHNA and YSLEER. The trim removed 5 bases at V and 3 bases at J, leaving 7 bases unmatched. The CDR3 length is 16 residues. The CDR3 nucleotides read TGCGCCAGCAGCAAGGACAGGGGGCAAGGGACAGATACGCAGTATTTT. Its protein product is CASSKDRGQGTDTQYF.

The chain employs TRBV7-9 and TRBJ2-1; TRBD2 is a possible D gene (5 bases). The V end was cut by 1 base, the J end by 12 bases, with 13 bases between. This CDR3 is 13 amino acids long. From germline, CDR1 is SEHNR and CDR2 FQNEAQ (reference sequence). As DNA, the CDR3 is TGTGCCAGCAGCTTAGGAACTCCGGGATGGCAGTTCTTC. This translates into CASSLGTPGWQFF.

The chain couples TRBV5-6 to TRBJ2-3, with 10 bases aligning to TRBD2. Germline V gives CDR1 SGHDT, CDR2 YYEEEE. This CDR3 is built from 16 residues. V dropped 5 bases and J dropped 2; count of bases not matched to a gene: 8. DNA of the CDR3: TGTGCCAGCAGGGCCCGGACTAGCGGACACACAGATACGCAGTATTTT. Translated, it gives CASRARTSGHTDTQYF. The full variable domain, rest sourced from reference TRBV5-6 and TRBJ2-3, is DAGVTQSPTHLIKTRGQQVTLRCSPKSGHDTVSWYQQALGQGPQFIFQYYEEEERQRGNFPDRFSGHQFPNYSSELNVNALLLGDSALYLCASRARTSGHTDTQYFGPGTRLTVL.

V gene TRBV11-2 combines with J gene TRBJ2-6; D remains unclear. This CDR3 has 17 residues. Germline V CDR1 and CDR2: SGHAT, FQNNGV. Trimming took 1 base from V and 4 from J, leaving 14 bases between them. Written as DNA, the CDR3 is TGTGCCAGCAGCTTAGGAGTTAGTTCGAGCGGGGCCAACGTCCTGACTTTC. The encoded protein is CASSLGVSSSGANVLTF.

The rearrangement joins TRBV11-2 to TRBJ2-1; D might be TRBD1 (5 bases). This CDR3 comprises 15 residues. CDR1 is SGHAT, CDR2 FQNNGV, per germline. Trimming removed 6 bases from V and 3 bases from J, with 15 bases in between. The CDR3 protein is CASSHGWGNYNEQFF. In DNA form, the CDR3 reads TGTGCCAGCAGTCACGGATGGGGCAACTACAATGAGCAGTTCTTC.

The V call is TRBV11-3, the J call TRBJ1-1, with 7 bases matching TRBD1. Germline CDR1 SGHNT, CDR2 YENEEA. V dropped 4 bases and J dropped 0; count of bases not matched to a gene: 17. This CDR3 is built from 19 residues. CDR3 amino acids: CASSSYKGARGPMNTEAFF. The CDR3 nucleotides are TGTGCCAGCAGCTCCTATAAGGGGGCTAGAGGCCCGATGAACACTGAAGCTTTCTTT.

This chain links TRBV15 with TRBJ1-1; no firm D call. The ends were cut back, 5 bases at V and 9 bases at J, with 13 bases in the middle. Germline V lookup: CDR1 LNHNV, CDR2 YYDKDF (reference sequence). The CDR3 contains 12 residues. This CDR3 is CATSLWAGKAFF. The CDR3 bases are TGTGCCACCAGCTTATGGGCAGGCAAAGCTTTCTTT.

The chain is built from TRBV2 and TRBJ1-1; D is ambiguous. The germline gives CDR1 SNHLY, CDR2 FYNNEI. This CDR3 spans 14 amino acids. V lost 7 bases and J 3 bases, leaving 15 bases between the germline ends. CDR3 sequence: CASIIGEGDTEAFF. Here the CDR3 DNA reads TGTGCCAGCATTATCGGGGAAGGAGACACTGAAGCTTTCTTT.

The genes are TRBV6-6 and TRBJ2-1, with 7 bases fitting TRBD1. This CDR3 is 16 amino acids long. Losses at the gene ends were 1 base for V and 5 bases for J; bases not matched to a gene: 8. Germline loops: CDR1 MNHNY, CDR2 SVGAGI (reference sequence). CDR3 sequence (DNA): TGTGCCAGCAGTTACTTTAAGGGACAGCTAGACAATGAGCAGTTCTTC. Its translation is CASSYFKGQLDNEQFF.

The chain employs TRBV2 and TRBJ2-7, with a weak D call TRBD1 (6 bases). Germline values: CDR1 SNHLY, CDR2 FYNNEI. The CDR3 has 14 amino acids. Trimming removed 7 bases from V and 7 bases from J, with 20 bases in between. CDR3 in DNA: TGTGCCAGCATCCCGGGACAAGAGAGGTGGGAGCAGTACGTC. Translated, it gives CASIPGQERWEQYV.

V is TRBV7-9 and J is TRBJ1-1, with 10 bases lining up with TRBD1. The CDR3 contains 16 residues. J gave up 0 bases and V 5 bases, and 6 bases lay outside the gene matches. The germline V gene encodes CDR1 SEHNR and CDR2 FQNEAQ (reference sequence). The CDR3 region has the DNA TGTGCCAGCAGCGAGGGGACAGGGGCCTTGAACACTGAAGCTTTCTTT. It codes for CASSEGTGALNTEAFF.

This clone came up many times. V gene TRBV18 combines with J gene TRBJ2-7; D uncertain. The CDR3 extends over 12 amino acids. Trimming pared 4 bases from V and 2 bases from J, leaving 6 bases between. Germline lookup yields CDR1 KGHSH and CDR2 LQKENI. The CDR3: CASSRHAYEQYV. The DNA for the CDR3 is TGTGCCAGCTCACGACATGCCTACGAGCAGTACGTC.

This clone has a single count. The CDR3 DNA sequence: TGTGCCAGTAGTATCCTGGCAGGAGGACGAGATGAGCAGTTCTTC. Its translation: CASSILAGGRDEQFF. The V and J genes are TRBV19 and TRBJ2-1; tentative D call: TRBD2 (5 bases). V lost 3 bases, J lost 8 bases, and 17 bases lay in between. Germline CDR1 and CDR2: LNHDA and SQIVND (reference sequence). The CDR3 has 15 amino acids.

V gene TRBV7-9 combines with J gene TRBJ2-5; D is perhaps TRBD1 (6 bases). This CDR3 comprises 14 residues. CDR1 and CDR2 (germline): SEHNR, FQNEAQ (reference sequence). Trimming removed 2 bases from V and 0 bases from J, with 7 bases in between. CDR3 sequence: CASSLWTDQETQYF. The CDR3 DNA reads TGTGCCAGCAGCTTATGGACAGACCAAGAGACCCAGTACTTC.

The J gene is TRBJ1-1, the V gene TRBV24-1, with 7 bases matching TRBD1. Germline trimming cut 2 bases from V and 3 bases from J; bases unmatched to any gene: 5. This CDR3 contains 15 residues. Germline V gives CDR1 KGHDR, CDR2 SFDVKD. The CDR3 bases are TGTGCCACCAGTGATTCAGGGGGGAGGTACACTGAAGCTTTCTTT. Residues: CATSDSGGRYTEAFF.

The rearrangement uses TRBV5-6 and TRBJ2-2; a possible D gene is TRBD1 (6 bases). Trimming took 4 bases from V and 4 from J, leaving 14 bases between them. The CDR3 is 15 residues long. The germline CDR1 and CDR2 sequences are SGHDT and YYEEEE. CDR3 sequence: CASSLGGQRTGELFF. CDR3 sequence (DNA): TGTGCCAGCAGCCTTGGCGGACAGCGCACCGGGGAGCTGTTTTTT. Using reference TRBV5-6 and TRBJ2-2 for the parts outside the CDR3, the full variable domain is DAGVTQSPTHLIKTRGQQVTLRCSPKSGHDTVSWYQQALGQGPQFIFQYYEEEERQRGNFPDRFSGHQFPNYSSELNVNALLLGDSALYLCASSLGGQRTGELFFGEGSRLTVL.

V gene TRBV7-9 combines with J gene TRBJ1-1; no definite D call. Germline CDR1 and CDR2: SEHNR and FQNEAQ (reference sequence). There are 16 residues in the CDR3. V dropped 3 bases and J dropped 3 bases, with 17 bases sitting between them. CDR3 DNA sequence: TGTGCCAGCAGCTTTAGTAGCGTGGGATGGGACACTGAAGCTTTCTTT. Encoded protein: CASSFSSVGWDTEAFF.

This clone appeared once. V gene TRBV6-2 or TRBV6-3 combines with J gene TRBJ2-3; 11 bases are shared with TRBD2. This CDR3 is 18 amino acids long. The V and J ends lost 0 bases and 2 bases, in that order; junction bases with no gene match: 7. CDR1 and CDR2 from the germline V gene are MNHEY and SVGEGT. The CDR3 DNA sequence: TGTGCCAGCAGTTACTCCGGGACTAGCGGCACTTCCACAGATACGCAGTATTTT. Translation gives CASSYSGTSGTSTDTQYF.

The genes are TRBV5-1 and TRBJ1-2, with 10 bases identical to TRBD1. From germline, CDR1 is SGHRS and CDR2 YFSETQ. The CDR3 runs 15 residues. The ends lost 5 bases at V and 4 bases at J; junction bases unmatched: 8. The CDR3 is CASRSGTGVIYGYTF. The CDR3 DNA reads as TGCGCCAGCAGGTCCGGGACAGGGGTGATCTATGGCTACACCTTC.